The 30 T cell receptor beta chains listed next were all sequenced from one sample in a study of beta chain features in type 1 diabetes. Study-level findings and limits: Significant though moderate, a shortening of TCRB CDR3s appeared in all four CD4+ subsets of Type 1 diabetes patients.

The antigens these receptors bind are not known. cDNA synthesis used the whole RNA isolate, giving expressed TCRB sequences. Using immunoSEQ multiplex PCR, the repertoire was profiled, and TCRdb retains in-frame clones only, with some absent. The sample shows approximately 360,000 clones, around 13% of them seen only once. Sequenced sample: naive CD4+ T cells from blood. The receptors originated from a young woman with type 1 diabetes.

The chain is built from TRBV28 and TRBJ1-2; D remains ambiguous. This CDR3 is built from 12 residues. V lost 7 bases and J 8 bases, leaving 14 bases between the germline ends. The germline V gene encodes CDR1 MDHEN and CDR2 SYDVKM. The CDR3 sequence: CASTKPGSGYTF. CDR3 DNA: TGTGCCAGCACCAAGCCCGGGTCAGGCTACACCTTC.

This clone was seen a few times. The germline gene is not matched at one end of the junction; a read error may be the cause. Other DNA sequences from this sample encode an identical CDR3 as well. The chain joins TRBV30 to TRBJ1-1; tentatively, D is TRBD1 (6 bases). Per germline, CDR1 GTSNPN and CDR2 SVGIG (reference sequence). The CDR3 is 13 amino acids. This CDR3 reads CAWSGQVNTEAFF. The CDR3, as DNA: TGTGCCTGGAGTGGACAGGTGAATACTGAAGCTTTCTTT.

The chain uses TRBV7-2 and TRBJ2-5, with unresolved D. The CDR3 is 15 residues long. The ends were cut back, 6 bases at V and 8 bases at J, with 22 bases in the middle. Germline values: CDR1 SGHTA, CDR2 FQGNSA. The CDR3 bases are TGTGCCAGCAGGAAAAACGCCCAGGCCCAAGTTACCCAGTACTTC. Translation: CASRKNAQAQVTQYF. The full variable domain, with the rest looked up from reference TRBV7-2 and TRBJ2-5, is GAGVSQSPSNKVTEKGKDVELRCDPISGHTALYWYRQSLGQGLEFLIYFQGNSAPDKSGLPSDRFSAERTGGSVSTLTIQRTQQEDSAVYLCASRKNAQAQVTQYFGPGTRLLVL.

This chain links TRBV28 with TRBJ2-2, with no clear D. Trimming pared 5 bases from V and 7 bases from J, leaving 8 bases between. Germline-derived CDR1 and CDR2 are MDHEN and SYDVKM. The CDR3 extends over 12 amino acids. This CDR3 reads CASSLSGGELFF. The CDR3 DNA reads TGTGCCAGCAGTCTTAGTGGCGGGGAGCTGTTTTTT.

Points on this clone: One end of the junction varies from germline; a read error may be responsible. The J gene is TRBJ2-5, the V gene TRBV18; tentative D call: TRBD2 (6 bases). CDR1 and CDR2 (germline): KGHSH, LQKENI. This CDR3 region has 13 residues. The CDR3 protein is CASSPPGTSQSNF. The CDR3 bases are TGTGCCAGCTCACCCCCGGGCACTAGCCAGTCGAACTTC.

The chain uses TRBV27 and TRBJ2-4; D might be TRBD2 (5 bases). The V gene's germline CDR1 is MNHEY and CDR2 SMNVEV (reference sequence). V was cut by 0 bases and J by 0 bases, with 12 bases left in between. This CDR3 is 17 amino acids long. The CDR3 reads CASSLSLRVRAKNIQYF. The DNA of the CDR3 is TGTGCCAGCAGTTTATCCCTGCGGGTCCGAGCCAAAAACATTCAGTACTTC.

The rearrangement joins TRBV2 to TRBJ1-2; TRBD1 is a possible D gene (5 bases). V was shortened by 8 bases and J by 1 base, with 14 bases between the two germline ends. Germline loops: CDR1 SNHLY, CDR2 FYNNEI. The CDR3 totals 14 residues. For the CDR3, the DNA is TGTGCCAGCCTCCGGCAGGGTGTTAACTATGGCTACACCTTC. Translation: CASLRQGVNYGYTF.

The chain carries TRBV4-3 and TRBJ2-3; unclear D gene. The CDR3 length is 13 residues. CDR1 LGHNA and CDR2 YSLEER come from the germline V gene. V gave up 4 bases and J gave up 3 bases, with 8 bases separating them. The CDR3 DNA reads TGCGCCAGCAGCCCTCGGGTAACAGATACGCAGTATTTT. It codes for CASSPRVTDTQYF.

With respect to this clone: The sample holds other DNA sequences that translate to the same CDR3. The CDR3 here is CASSVGTSGIQETQYF. The CDR3, as DNA: TGTGCCAGCAGCGTAGGGACTAGCGGAATACAAGAGACCCAGTACTTC. The chain has TRBV9 and TRBJ2-5; the match to TRBD2 covers 10 bases. The germline V gene has CDR1 SGDLS and CDR2 YYNGEE. This CDR3 is 16 amino acids long. V shed 0 bases, J shed 2 bases, and the junction held 4 bases outside the gene matches.

The CDR3 reads CASSLRGHREETQYF. In DNA, the CDR3 is TGTGCCAGCAGCTTAAGAGGCCACCGAGAGGAGACCCAGTACTTC. V is TRBV7-3 and J is TRBJ2-5; D is undetermined. The CDR3 totals 15 residues. The V and J ends lost 1 base and 5 bases respectively, with 14 bases between them. Per germline, CDR1 SGHTA and CDR2 FQGTGA.

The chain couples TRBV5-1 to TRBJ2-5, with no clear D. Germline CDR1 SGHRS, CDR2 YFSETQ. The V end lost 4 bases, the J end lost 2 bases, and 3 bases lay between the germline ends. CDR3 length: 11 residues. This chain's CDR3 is CASSAQETQYF. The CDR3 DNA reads TGCGCCAGCAGCGCGCAAGAGACCCAGTACTTC.

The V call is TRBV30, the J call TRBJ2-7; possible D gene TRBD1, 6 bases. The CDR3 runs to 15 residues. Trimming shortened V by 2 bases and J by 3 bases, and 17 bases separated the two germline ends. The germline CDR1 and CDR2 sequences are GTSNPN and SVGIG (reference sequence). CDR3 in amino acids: CAWSRRGHPDYEQYF. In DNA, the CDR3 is TGTGCCTGGAGTCGCAGGGGCCATCCTGACTACGAGCAGTACTTC.

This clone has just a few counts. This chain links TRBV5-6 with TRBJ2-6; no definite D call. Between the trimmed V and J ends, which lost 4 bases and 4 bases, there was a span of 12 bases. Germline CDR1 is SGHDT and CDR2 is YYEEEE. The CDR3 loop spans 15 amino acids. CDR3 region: CASSPLPVGANVLTF. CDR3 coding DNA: TGTGCCAGCAGCCCACTACCGGTGGGGGCCAACGTCCTGACTTTC.

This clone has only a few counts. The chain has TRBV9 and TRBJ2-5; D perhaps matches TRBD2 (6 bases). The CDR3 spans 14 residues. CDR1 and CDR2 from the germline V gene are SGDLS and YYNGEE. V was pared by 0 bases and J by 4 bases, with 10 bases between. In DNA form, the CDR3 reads TGTGCCAGCAGCGTAGCGGGGCGGGGAGAGACCCAGTACTTC. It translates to CASSVAGRGETQYF.

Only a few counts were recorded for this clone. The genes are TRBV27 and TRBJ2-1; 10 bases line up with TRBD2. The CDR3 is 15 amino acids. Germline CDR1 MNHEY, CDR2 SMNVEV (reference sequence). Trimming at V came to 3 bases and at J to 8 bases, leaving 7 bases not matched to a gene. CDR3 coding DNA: TGTGCCAGCAGTTTTGGTAGCGGGGGGCGAGATGAGCAGTTCTTC. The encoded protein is CASSFGSGGRDEQFF.

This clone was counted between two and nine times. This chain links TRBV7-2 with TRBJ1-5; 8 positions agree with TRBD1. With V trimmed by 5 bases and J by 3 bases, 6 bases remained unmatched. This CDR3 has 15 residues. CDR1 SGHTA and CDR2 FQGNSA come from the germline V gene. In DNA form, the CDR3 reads TGTGCCAGCAGCCCGACAGGGGTCCCCAATCAGCCCCAGCATTTT. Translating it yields CASSPTGVPNQPQHF.

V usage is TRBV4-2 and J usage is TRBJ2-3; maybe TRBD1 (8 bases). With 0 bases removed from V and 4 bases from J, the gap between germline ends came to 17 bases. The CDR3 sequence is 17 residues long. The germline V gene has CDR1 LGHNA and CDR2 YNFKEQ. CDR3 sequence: CASSQDLNRGGPDTQYF. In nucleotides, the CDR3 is TGTGCCAGCAGCCAAGATCTGAACAGGGGGGGTCCAGATACGCAGTATTTT.

The CDR3 bases are TGTGCCATCAGAGCGGGACTCAACACAGATACGCAGTATTTT. Translated, it gives CAIRAGLNTDTQYF. The rearrangement joins TRBV10-3 to TRBJ2-3; TRBD2 agrees at 7 bases. CDR1 is ENHRY and CDR2 is SYGVKD in the germline V gene. V shed 6 bases, J shed 2 bases, and the junction held 5 bases outside the gene matches. The CDR3 is made up of 14 amino acids.

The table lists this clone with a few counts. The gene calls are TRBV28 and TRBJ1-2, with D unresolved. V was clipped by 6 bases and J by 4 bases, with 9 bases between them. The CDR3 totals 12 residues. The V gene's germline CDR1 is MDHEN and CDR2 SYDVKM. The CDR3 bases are TGTGCCAGCAGCCCAGATGTCTATGGCTACACCTTC. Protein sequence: CASSPDVYGYTF.

In nucleotides, the CDR3 is TGCGCCAGCAGCCCCTTTTTAACTAGCAGCTACGAGCAGTACTTC. This sequence encodes CASSPFLTSSYEQYF. The chain is built from TRBV4-1 and TRBJ2-7; D might be TRBD2 (6 bases). Looked up from germline, CDR1 is MGHRA and CDR2 is YSYEKL. This CDR3 is built from 15 residues. Trimming took off 4 bases at V and 3 bases at J, with 16 bases between the two ends.

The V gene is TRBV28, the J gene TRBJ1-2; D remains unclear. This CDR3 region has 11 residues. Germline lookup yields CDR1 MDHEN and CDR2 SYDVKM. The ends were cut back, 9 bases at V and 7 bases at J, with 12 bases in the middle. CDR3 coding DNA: TGTGCCAGTCTTTCAGAATCTGGCTACACCTTC. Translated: CASLSESGYTF.

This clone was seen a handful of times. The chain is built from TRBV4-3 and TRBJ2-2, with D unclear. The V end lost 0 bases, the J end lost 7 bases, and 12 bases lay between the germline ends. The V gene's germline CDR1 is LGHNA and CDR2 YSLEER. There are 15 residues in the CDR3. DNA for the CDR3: TGCGCCAGCAGCCAAGATCTTACAGTTGTCGGGGAGCTGTTTTTT. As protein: CASSQDLTVVGELFF.

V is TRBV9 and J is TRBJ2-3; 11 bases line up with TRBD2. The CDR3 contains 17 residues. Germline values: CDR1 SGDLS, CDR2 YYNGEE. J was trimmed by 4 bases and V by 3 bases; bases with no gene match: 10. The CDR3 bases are TGTGCCAGCAGCGCGAGAAGTGGGACTAGCGGAGCAGATACGCAGTATTTT. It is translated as CASSARSGTSGADTQYF.

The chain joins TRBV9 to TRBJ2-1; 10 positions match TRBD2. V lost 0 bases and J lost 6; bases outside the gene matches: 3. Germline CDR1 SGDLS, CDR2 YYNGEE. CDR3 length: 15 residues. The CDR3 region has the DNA TGTGCCAGCAGCGTAGGGGCTAGCGGGGGCAATGAGCAGTTCTTC. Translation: CASSVGASGGNEQFF.

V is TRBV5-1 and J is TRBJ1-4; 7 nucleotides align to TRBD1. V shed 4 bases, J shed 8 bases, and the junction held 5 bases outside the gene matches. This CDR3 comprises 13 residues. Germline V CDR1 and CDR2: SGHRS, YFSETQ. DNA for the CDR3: TGCGCCAGCAGCCTCGGGACAGCGGAAAAACTGTTTTTT. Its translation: CASSLGTAEKLFF.

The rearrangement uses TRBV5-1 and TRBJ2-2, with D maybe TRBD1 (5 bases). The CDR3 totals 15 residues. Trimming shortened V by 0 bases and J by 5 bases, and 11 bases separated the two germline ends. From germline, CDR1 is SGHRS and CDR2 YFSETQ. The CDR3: CASSLGQGKTGELFF. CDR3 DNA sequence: TGCGCCAGCAGCTTGGGGCAGGGAAAGACCGGGGAGCTGTTTTTT. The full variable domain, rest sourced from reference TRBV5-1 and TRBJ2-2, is KAGVTQTPRYLIKTRGQQVTLSCSPISGHRSVSWYQQTPGQGLQFLFEYFSETQRNKGNFPGRFSGRQFSNSRSEMNVSTLELGDSALYLCASSLGQGKTGELFFGEGSRLTVL.

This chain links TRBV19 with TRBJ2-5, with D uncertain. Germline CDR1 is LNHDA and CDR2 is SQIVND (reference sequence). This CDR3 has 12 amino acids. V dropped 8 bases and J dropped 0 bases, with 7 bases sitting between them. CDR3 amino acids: CASRFYQETQYF. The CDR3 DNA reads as TGTGCCAGTCGGTTCTACCAAGAGACCCAGTACTTC. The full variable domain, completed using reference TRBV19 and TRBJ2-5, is DGGITQSPKYLFRKEGQNVTLSCEQNLNHDAMYWYRQDPGQGLRLIYYSQIVNDFQKGDIAEGYSVSREKKESFPLTVTSAQKNPTAFYLCASRFYQETQYFGPGTRLLVL.

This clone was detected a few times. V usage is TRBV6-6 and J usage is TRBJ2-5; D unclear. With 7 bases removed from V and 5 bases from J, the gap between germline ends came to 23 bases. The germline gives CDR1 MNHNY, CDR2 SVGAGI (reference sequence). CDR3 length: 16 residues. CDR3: CASKLSSYEDGETQYF. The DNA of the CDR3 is TGTGCCAGCAAGTTAAGTAGCTATGAGGATGGGGAGACCCAGTACTTC.

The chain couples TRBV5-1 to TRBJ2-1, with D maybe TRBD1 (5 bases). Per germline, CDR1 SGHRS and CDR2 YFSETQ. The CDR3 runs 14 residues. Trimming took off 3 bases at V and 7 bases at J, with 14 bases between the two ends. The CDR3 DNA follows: TGCGCCAGCAGCTCCGACAGTCGGGTAAATGAGCAGTTCTTC. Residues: CASSSDSRVNEQFF.

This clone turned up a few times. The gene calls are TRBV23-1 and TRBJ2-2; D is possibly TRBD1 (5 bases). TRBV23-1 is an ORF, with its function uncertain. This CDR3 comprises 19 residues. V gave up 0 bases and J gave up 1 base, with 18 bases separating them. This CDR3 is CASSQSGFFRVLNTGELFF. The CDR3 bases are TGCGCCAGCAGTCAATCCGGATTTTTCAGGGTCCTGAACACCGGGGAGCTGTTTTTT.